This TCR beta chain was obtained from a study of blood T cell repertoires in COVID-19. Study details: COVID-19 samples, acute and convalescent, were from the United States, Italy and Spain. T cells, B-cell-depleted T cells, or PBMCs supplied cDNA or gDNA.

The germline gives CDR1 SGHRS, CDR2 YFSETQ. The ends were cut back, 0 bases at V and 7 bases at J, with 4 bases in the middle. The CDR3 is 12 amino acids. Clones were sequenced by immunoSEQ multiplex PCR, and TCRdb holds only the in-frame ones, with some missing. Of about 140,000 clones listed, more than 60% are singletons. The chain is built from TRBV5-1 and TRBJ1-4; D ambiguous. Sequenced material: peripheral blood. This TCR came from a woman aged 45-65 years with active or convalescent COVID-19. In nucleotides, the CDR3 is TGCGCCAGCAGCTTGGCCGGTGAAAAACTGTTTTTT. This codes for CASSLAGEKLFF.